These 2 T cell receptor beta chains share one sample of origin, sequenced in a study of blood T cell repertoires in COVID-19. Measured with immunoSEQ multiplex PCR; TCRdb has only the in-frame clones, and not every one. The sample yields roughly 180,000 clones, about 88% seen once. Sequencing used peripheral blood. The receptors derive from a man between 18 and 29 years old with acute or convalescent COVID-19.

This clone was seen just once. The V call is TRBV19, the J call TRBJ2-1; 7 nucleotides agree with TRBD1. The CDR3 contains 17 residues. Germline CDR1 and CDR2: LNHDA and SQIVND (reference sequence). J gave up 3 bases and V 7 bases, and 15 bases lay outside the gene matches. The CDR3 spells CASTPGPRQGFYNEQFF. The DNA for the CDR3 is TGTGCCAGTACCCCCGGTCCGAGACAGGGTTTCTACAATGAGCAGTTCTTC.

DNA for the CDR3: TGTGCCAGCAGTCATCAGGGGAACGGGGAGCTGTTTTTT. Its translation is CASSHQGNGELFF. This chain joins TRBV28 and TRBJ2-2; tentatively, D is TRBD1 (6 bases). The germline V gene has CDR1 MDHEN and CDR2 SYDVKM. CDR3 length: 13 residues. Trimming took off 5 bases at V and 7 bases at J, with 11 bases between the two ends.